The 13 T cell receptor beta chains listed next were all sequenced from one sample in a study of T cells in localized non-small cell lung cancer. The repertoire was sequenced with immunoSEQ multiplex PCR; TCRdb's copy has only in-frame clones and lacks some. The repertoire holds over 30,000 clones, with about nine tenths as singletons. The source was peripheral blood, collected before any cancer treatment. These receptors were obtained from a male donor at least 60 years old with stage III lung adenocarcinoma.

The chain combines TRBV2 with TRBJ1-3, with D possibly matching TRBD1 (5 bases). This CDR3 is built from 14 residues. Trimming left V 5 bases short and J 0 bases short, with 8 bases between. CDR1 and CDR2 (germline): SNHLY, FYNNEI. The CDR3 is CASSTGLSGNTIYF. DNA of the CDR3: TGTGCCAGCAGTACAGGTCTCTCTGGAAACACCATATATTTT. Full variable domain (remainder filled in from reference TRBV2 and TRBJ1-3): EPEVTQTPSHQVTQMGQEVILRCVPISNHLYFYWYRQILGQKVEFLVSFYNNEISEKSEIFDDQFSVERPDGSNFTLKIRSTKLEDSAMYFCASSTGLSGNTIYFGEGSWLTVV.

This chain links TRBV9 with TRBJ2-3; D is uncertain. Trimming removed 0 bases from V and 2 bases from J, with 10 bases in between. Germline CDR1 reads SGDLS; CDR2 reads YYNGEE. The CDR3 length is 15 residues. CDR3 sequence (DNA): TGTGCCAGCAGCGTAGCTACCCCCCTCACAGATACGCAGTATTTT. It translates to CASSVATPLTDTQYF.

The V gene is TRBV19, the J gene TRBJ1-2; D unclear. The germline CDR1 and CDR2 sequences are LNHDA and SQIVND (reference sequence). The V end was cut by 11 bases, the J end by 4 bases, with 14 bases between. The CDR3 spans 12 residues. This chain's CDR3 is CAAGRDIYGYTF. In DNA form, the CDR3 reads TGTGCCGCGGGCAGAGACATCTATGGCTACACCTTC.

This chain's CDR3 is CASSIQNSGNTIYF. Here the CDR3 DNA reads TGTGCCAGTAGTATTCAGAATTCTGGAAACACCATATATTTT. The rearrangement joins TRBV19 to TRBJ1-3, with D unresolved. The CDR3 has 14 amino acids. The ends were cut back, 3 bases at V and 1 base at J, with 7 bases in the middle. Germline CDR1 is LNHDA and CDR2 is SQIVND (reference sequence).

V usage is TRBV5-4 and J usage is TRBJ2-7, with D perhaps matching TRBD1 (6 bases). The CDR3 is 16 residues long. V shed 4 bases and J shed 1 base, with 18 bases lying between them. Germline CDR1 SGHNT, CDR2 YYREEE (reference sequence). The CDR3 region is CASSQQRYRASYEQYF. The CDR3 DNA is TGTGCCAGCAGCCAACAACGGTACAGGGCTTCCTACGAGCAGTACTTC. The entire variable domain, with the rest obtained from reference TRBV5-4 and TRBJ2-7, is as follows: ETGVTQSPTHLIKTRGQQVTLRCSSQSGHNTVSWYQQALGQGPQFIFQYYREEENGRGNFPPRFSGLQFPNYSSELNVNALELDDSALYLCASSQQRYRASYEQYFGPGTRLTVT.

The J gene is TRBJ2-7, the V gene TRBV5-4, with 9 bases lining up with TRBD2. V shed 5 bases, J shed 4 bases, and the junction held 16 bases outside the gene matches. The germline V gene encodes CDR1 SGHNT and CDR2 YYREEE (reference sequence). CDR3 size: 17 residues. This chain's CDR3 is CASSPASGTPGVYEQYF. The CDR3 nucleotides are TGTGCCAGCAGTCCCGCTAGCGGGACCCCGGGAGTATACGAGCAGTACTTC.

This chain connects TRBV6-5 to TRBJ1-2; 8 nucleotides line up with TRBD1. This CDR3 has 14 residues. Losses at the gene ends were 2 bases for V and 8 bases for J; bases not matched to a gene: 7. Germline CDR1 and CDR2: MNHEY and SVGAGI. CDR3: CASSYVQGAGGYTF. In nucleotides, the CDR3 is TGTGCCAGCAGTTACGTTCAGGGGGCGGGAGGCTACACCTTC.

The rearrangement uses TRBV18 and TRBJ1-2; no reliable D call. Germline V gene data show CDR1 as KGHSH and CDR2 as LQKENI. Trimming stripped 2 bases from V and 8 bases from J, with 9 bases between. The CDR3 loop spans 12 amino acids. The CDR3 sequence is CASSPDFGGYTF. DNA of the CDR3: TGTGCCAGCTCACCAGACTTTGGGGGCTACACCTTC.

The chain is built from TRBV5-4 and TRBJ2-7; D gene uncertain. The CDR3 extends over 13 amino acids. Germline-derived CDR1 and CDR2 are SGHNT and YYREEE (reference sequence). The ends were cut back, 4 bases at V and 0 bases at J, with 8 bases in the middle. As DNA, the CDR3 is TGTGCCAGCAGCCTATCCCGCTCCTACGAGCAGTACTTC. Its translation: CASSLSRSYEQYF.

The rearrangement links TRBV2 to TRBJ2-4; D uncertain. Germline loops: CDR1 SNHLY, CDR2 FYNNEI. With 3 bases removed from V and 0 bases from J, the gap between germline ends came to 9 bases. The CDR3 has 15 amino acids. As DNA, the CDR3 is TGTGCCAGCAGTGAGGGGATTCTAGCCAAAAACATTCAGTACTTC. Translated: CASSEGILAKNIQYF. Together with reference TRBV2 and TRBJ2-4, the CDR3 gives the full variable domain: EPEVTQTPSHQVTQMGQEVILRCVPISNHLYFYWYRQILGQKVEFLVSFYNNEISEKSEIFDDQFSVERPDGSNFTLKIRSTKLEDSAMYFCASSEGILAKNIQYFGAGTRLSVL.

The V gene is TRBV6-6, the J gene TRBJ2-1; 7 nucleotides agree with TRBD1. In germline, CDR1 is MNHNY, CDR2 SVGAGI (reference sequence). J gave up 7 bases and V 0 bases, and 6 bases lay outside the gene matches. The CDR3 extends over 15 amino acids. CDR3 sequence reads: CASSYSRQGENEQFF. The CDR3 DNA reads as TGTGCCAGCAGTTACTCTCGACAGGGTGAGAATGAGCAGTTCTTC.

The chain has TRBV6-1 and TRBJ2-7, with 7 bases identical to TRBD2. The CDR3 contains 13 residues. The V and J ends lost 7 bases and 2 bases, in that order; junction bases with no gene match: 5. CDR1 is MNHNS and CDR2 is SASEGT in the germline V gene. The chain's CDR3 is CASNAGTTYEQYF. CDR3 in DNA: TGTGCCAGCAACGCCGGGACTACCTACGAGCAGTACTTC.

The V and J genes are TRBV15 and TRBJ1-5; 8 bases fit TRBD1. The CDR3 is made up of 16 amino acids. V was clipped by 1 base and J by 4 bases; unmatched bases: 6. Germline CDR1 is LNHNV and CDR2 is YYDKDF (reference sequence). CDR3 protein: CATSRVGQGFNQPQHF. DNA for the CDR3: TGTGCCACCAGCAGAGTTGGACAGGGATTTAATCAGCCCCAGCATTTT. The entire variable domain, with the rest obtained from reference TRBV15 and TRBJ1-5, is as follows: DAMVIQNPRYQVTQFGKPVTLSCSQTLNHNVMYWYQQKSSQAPKLLFHYYDKDFNNEADTPDNFQSRRPNTSFCFLDIRSPGLGDTAMYLCATSRVGQGFNQPQHFGDGTRLSIL.